A selection of T cell receptor beta chains follows, all from one sample in a study of shared clonotypes between healthy human individuals. TCRdb's copy holds only in-frame clones and misses some; the assay was immunoSEQ multiplex PCR. The repertoire holds more than 2 million clones, with about 94% as singletons. Sample: naive CD8+ T cells from PBMCs. These receptors came from a man younger than 35 in good health. Some clones in this sample may be carry-over from other donors' samples. The CDR3 runs from the conserved cysteine through the conserved F or W. A D gene is named only where the DNA matches it firmly. Size values are once, few and many counts, or a class for expanded clones, and some rows have none.

>NA|TRBV2|TRBJ2-1|NA
TGTGCCAGCAGTGAGAATAGCGCTAGCTCCTACAATGAGCAGTTCTTC
CASSENSASSYNEQFF
>TRBD2|TRBV9|TRBJ2-1|NA
TGTGCCAGCAGCCTGGCGGGAGGAGCCTACAATGAGCAGTTCTTC
CASSLAGGAYNEQFF
>NA|TRBV28|TRBJ2-7|NA
TGTGCCAGCAGTTTATCCCTGCAGGGCAGCGACGAGCAGTACTTC
CASSLSLQGSDEQYF
>TRBD2|TRBV15|TRBJ2-5|NA
TGTGCCACCAGCGCGGGCGGGAGCGGGGAGACCCAGTACTTC
CATSAGGSGETQYF
>TRBD1|TRBV15|TRBJ2-7|NA
TGTGCCACCTCCTCAGGGGGAACTGGGTCCTACGAGCAGTACTTC
CATSSGGTGSYEQYF
>NA|TRBV28|TRBJ1-5|NA
TGTGCCAGCAGGATCGACAGCCAGCCCCAGCATTTT
CASRIDSQPQHF
>NA|TRBV9|TRBJ1-1|NA
TGTGCCAGCAGCGCGGGGGGACGGATGAACACTGAAGCTTTCTTT
CASSAGGRMNTEAFF
>NA|TRBV19|TRBJ1-1|NA
TGTGCCAGCGGGAGGGGGGGGAACACTGAAGCTTTCTTT
CASGRGGNTEAFF
>NA|TRBV10-3|TRBJ2-1|NA
TGTGCCATCAGTGCATTCAGGGAGGCCCCCTACAATGAGCAGTTCTTC
CAISAFREAPYNEQFF
>NA|TRBV4-1|TRBJ2-3|once
TGCGCCAGCAGCCCCGACGGGACACCAATCACAGATACGCAGTATTTT
CASSPDGTPITDTQYF
>TRBD2|TRBV7-9|TRBJ2-2|NA
TGTGCCAGCAGCTTAGGACTAGCGGGAGTCACCGGGGAGCTGTTTTTT
CASSLGLAGVTGELFF
>NA|TRBV28|TRBJ2-2|NA
TGTGCCAGCAGTTTATCCCCTCGAGTTGGTGCCGGGGAGCTGTTTTTT
CASSLSPRVGAGELFF
>TRBD1|TRBV15|TRBJ2-7|NA
TGTGCCACCAAGCGCGGGACAGGCGACATCTACGAGCAGTACTTC
CATKRGTGDIYEQYF
>NA|TRBV6-4|TRBJ1-3|NA
TGTGCCAGCAGTGACTTAAAGCGCAATGGAGTAACAAAGGAGGACACCATATATTTT
CASSDLKRNGVTKEDTIYF
>NA|TRBV6-4|TRBJ1-2|NA
TGTGCCAGCACTCTCCGAGGGGGGCGTTTGGGTGGCTACACCTTC
CASTLRGGRLGGYTF
>NA|TRBV7-2|TRBJ2-7|NA
TGTGCCAGCAGCTTAGGTTTTTCCTCTTACGAGCAGTACTTC
CASSLGFSSYEQYF
>NA|TRBV30|TRBJ2-1|NA
TGTGCCTGGAGAGGTTTAAGCTCCTACAATGAGCAGTTCTTC
CAWRGLSSYNEQFF
>TRBD2|TRBV4-1|TRBJ2-1|NA
TGCGCCAGCAGCCAAACCGTGGGACTAGCAGCTGACAATGAGCAGTTCTTC
CASSQTVGLAADNEQFF
>TRBD2|TRBV7-8|TRBJ2-1|NA
TGTGCCAGCAGCACCACCGGGACTAGTATTGATGAGCAGTTCTTC
CASSTTGTSIDEQFF
>NA|TRBV4-3|TRBJ2-7|NA
TGCGCCAGCAGCCAAGTGGGATCGCCGTACGAGCAGTACTTC
CASSQVGSPYEQYF
>NA|TRBV6-1|TRBJ1-5|NA
TGTGCCAGCAGTGAAGCGGTTTTCGGGAACTTCGGCAATCAGCCCCAGCATTTT
CASSEAVFGNFGNQPQHF
>TRBD1|TRBV27|TRBJ2-7|NA
TGTGCCAGCGGTACAACAGGGGACCCCTGGCAGTACTTC
CASGTTGDPWQYF
>NA|TRBV7-9|TRBJ2-1|once
TGTGCCAGCAGCCACTCCTATAGGTCGGGTGAGCAGTTCTTC
CASSHSYRSGEQFF
>NA|TRBV6-5|TRBJ1-2|NA
TGTGCCAGCAGGGGCCCCGCCAGGCCCGACTATGGCTACACCTTC
CASRGPARPDYGYTF
>TRBD2|TRBV7-9|TRBJ2-3|NA
TGTGCCAGCAGCCCCCCGACTAGCGGGAGGGCTGGTACGCAGTATTTT
CASSPPTSGRAGTQYF
>NA|TRBV5-6|TRBJ2-1|NA
TGTGCCAGCAGCCGGCGGTACAATGAGCAGTTCTTC
CASSRRYNEQFF
>TRBD2|TRBV11-2|TRBJ2-7|NA
TGTGCCAGCAGCAGAGCTCCGGGACTAGCGGGAGGAGGGTCCTACGAGCAGTACTTC
CASSRAPGLAGGGSYEQYF